Listed below are T cell receptor beta chains from one sample, sequenced in a study of identical twins' blood T cells. TCRdb redid the calling of the 5' RACE reads with MiXCR, one entry per CDR3 protein. The sample carries about 370,000 distinct CDR3 sequences, roughly 30% recorded once. Sequences were obtained from PBMCs. These receptor sequences come from a woman between 18 and 55 years old in good health. Each CDR3 is given without its conserved first and last residue.

j_call: TRBJ1-2; v_call: TRBV6-5; cdr3_aa: ASSSTGVGYT
j_call: TRBJ2-1; v_call: TRBV11-2; cdr3_aa: ASSFALDEQF
j_call: TRBJ1-4; v_call: TRBV4-3; cdr3_aa: ASSQDGSGVKLF
j_call: TRBJ1-1; v_call: TRBV28; cdr3_aa: ASSLYRVSEAF
j_call: TRBJ2-3; v_call: TRBV12-3/TRBV12-4; cdr3_aa: ASSFNSYQDTQY
j_call: TRBJ1-5; v_call: TRBV29-1; cdr3_aa: SVGIRDQPQH
j_call: TRBJ2-7; v_call: TRBV5-1; cdr3_aa: ASSPQTDSRSYEQY
j_call: TRBJ1-5; v_call: TRBV12-3/TRBV12-4; cdr3_aa: ASSLGGDYQPQH
j_call: TRBJ2-1; v_call: TRBV28; cdr3_aa: ASSLSTGGGYNEQF
j_call: TRBJ2-2; v_call: TRBV25-1; cdr3_aa: ASSEFQRGGPNTGELF
j_call: TRBJ1-1; v_call: TRBV27; cdr3_aa: ASSPSLKAYGVSTEAF
j_call: TRBJ1-1; v_call: TRBV10-3; cdr3_aa: AINSPTGFEAF
j_call: TRBJ2-1; v_call: TRBV20-1; cdr3_aa: SAGGLYNEQF
j_call: TRBJ2-1; v_call: TRBV20-1; cdr3_aa: SASNSYNEQF
j_call: TRBJ2-7; v_call: TRBV7-9; cdr3_aa: ASAHTVYEQY
j_call: TRBJ1-2; v_call: TRBV7-9; cdr3_aa: ASSLGEGKSGYT
j_call: TRBJ2-3; v_call: TRBV10-3; cdr3_aa: AISDSVHGTDTQY
j_call: TRBJ1-1; v_call: TRBV5-1; cdr3_aa: ASSATTGGEAF
j_call: TRBJ1-5; v_call: TRBV7-9; cdr3_aa: ASSGLLSNQPQH
j_call: TRBJ2-7; v_call: TRBV6-1; cdr3_aa: ASSVEQY
j_call: TRBJ1-1; v_call: TRBV12-3/TRBV12-4; cdr3_aa: ASSLWTGELNTEAF
j_call: TRBJ2-3; v_call: TRBV6-2/TRBV6-3; cdr3_aa: ASSDRTSSKDTQY
j_call: TRBJ2-1; v_call: TRBV20-1; cdr3_aa: SARSLDRLVHNEQF